Listed here are 21 T cell receptor beta chains from one sample, sequenced in a study of regulatory T cells in long-lasting Graves disease. Regarding time point: persistent/refractory GD, antithyroid drugs over 5 years with positive TRAb. Construction of the TCR library relied on RNA isolated from PBMCs. To make TCR beta libraries, researchers used iRepertoire HTBI primers and Arm-PCR of CDR3 regions. TCRdb processed the multiplex PCR reads anew with MiXCR; each CDR3 protein has one entry. The sample contains about 660,000 distinct CDR3 sequences, 25% to 30% of which appear only once. The starting material was peripheral blood mononuclear cells (PBMCs), obtained when the disease was refractory, from a patient treated with antithyroid drugs. These receptors were collected from a female donor with Graves disease.

This chain links TRBV2 with TRBJ2-7; TRBD1 is a possible D gene (6 bases). V was clipped by 6 bases and J by 12 bases, with 18 bases between them. Germline values: CDR1 SNHLY, CDR2 FYNNEI. This CDR3 spans 12 amino acids. The CDR3: CASSFDQGNSYF. The CDR3 region has the DNA TGTGCCAGCAGCTTTGACCAGGGGAATTCGTACTTC.

This clonotype showed up many times. V and J are TRBV2 and TRBJ2-5, with D hard to call. The CDR3 has 14 residues. Germline CDR1 SNHLY, CDR2 FYNNEI. Trimming removed 4 bases at V and 1 base at J, with 10 bases between. CDR3 protein: CASSVVRIQETQYF. DNA for the CDR3: TGTGCCAGCAGTGTAGTCCGGATCCAAGAGACCCAGTACTTC.

V gene TRBV10-2 combines with J gene TRBJ2-7, with 8 positions matching TRBD2. Germline trimming cut 6 bases from V and 2 bases from J; bases unmatched to any gene: 6. Per germline, CDR1 WSHSY and CDR2 SAAADI. This CDR3 is built from 14 residues. CDR3 in DNA: TGCGCCAGCAGGCCTACTAGCGGCACCTACGAGCAGTACTTC. This translates into CASRPTSGTYEQYF.

This clonotype was recorded at least ten times. The V call is TRBV2, the J call TRBJ1-5; a possible D gene is TRBD1 (6 bases). The CDR3 has 15 residues. The germline V gene encodes CDR1 SNHLY and CDR2 FYNNEI. Deletions cut 3 bases from V and 1 base from J, with 10 bases between. The CDR3 sequence is CASSEGTHSNQPQHF. The CDR3 nucleotides are TGTGCCAGCAGTGAGGGGACACACAGCAATCAGCCCCAGCATTTT.

In regard to this clonotype: A much larger clone sits a single nucleotide away, making a read error possible. This chain uses TRBV2 with TRBJ2-7, with 8 nucleotides matching TRBD2. The ends lost 8 bases at V and 5 bases at J; junction bases unmatched: 11. The V gene's germline CDR1 is SNHLY and CDR2 FYNNEI. The length of the CDR3 is 14 residues. In DNA, the CDR3 is TGTGCCAGCCTTTACGCAGCGGGAGTACACGAGCAGTACTTC. It yields the protein CASLYAAGVHEQYF.

This clonotype appeared many times. The V gene is TRBV12-3 or TRBV12-4, the J gene TRBJ1-1, with 9 bases that match TRBD1. V lost 5 bases to trimming and J lost 4 bases; unmatched junction nucleotides: 8. This CDR3 is 15 amino acids long. The DNA of the CDR3 is TGTGCCAGCAGTGGGGGACAGGGTGCCGGCACTGAAGCTTTCTTT. This translates into CASSGGQGAGTEAFF.

This chain joins TRBV20-1 and TRBJ2-3; 8 positions match TRBD2. After removal of 6 bases from V and 0 bases from J, the junction contained 5 bases not matched to a gene. Germline V lookup: CDR1 DFQATT, CDR2 SNEGSKA (reference sequence). This CDR3 has 14 amino acids. Written as DNA, the CDR3 is TGCAGTGCCATTAGCGGGACTAGCACAGATACGCAGTATTTT. Protein: CSAISGTSTDTQYF.

This clonotype was seen a few times. This sequence joins TRBV6-2 or TRBV6-3 and TRBJ2-6; TRBD2 agrees at 9 bases. Per germline, CDR1 MNHEY and CDR2 SVGEGT. Trimming took 0 bases from V and 1 from J; bases not matched to a gene: 4. This CDR3 contains 18 residues. The CDR3 here is CASSYSSSGRSGANVLTF. The DNA of the CDR3 is TGTGCCAGCAGTTACTCGAGTAGCGGGAGATCTGGGGCCAACGTCCTGACTTTC.

This clonotype was seen a handful of times. The chain is built from TRBV12-5 and TRBJ2-7; D not resolved. CDR1 LGHNT and CDR2 FRNRAP come from the germline V gene. Trimming stripped 3 bases from V and 6 bases from J, with 9 bases between. The CDR3 is made up of 12 amino acids. The CDR3 is CASGLGFGEQYF. DNA of the CDR3: TGTGCTAGTGGTTTAGGGTTTGGCGAGCAGTACTTC.

The V gene is TRBV6-1, the J gene TRBJ1-2; D not resolved. This CDR3 has 14 residues. Germline V CDR1 and CDR2: MNHNS, SASEGT. V lost 3 bases and J 4 bases, leaving 12 bases between the germline ends. In nucleotides, the CDR3 is TGTGCCAGCAGTGACCCTGACGGGTCCTATGGCTACACCTTC. Encoded protein: CASSDPDGSYGYTF.

The rearrangement links TRBV20-1 to TRBJ1-5; 7 bases fit TRBD1. The CDR3 is made up of 16 amino acids. The J segment lost 2 bases and the V segment lost 3 bases, leaving 10 bases of the junction unmatched. Germline loops: CDR1 DFQATT, CDR2 SNEGSKA (reference sequence). The CDR3 loop is CSASRDSPGGNQPQHF. In DNA, the CDR3 is TGCAGTGCTAGCCGGGACAGCCCTGGCGGCAATCAGCCCCAGCATTTT.

In its sample, this clonotype was seen many times. The V call is TRBV10-3, the J call TRBJ2-7, with TRBD2 matching 8 bases. J lost 2 bases, V lost 3 bases, and 6 bases had no gene match. CDR3 length equals 15 residues. The V gene's germline CDR1 is ENHRY and CDR2 SYGVKD. This CDR3 is CAISDAGGPTYEQYF. As DNA, the CDR3 is TGTGCCATCAGTGATGCGGGAGGCCCCACCTACGAGCAGTACTTC.

This clonotype was seen at least ten times. V and J are TRBV2 and TRBJ2-5, with 13 bases matching TRBD2. The CDR3 has 15 amino acids. J was trimmed by 0 bases and V by 10 bases; bases with no gene match: 5. Germline lookup yields CDR1 SNHLY and CDR2 FYNNEI. Here the CDR3 DNA reads TGTGCCACCAGGGGACTAGCGGGGTACCAAGAGACCCAGTACTTC. Its protein product is CATRGLAGYQETQYF.

With respect to this clonotype: One base away lies a much larger clone, so this may be a sequencing read error. V is TRBV6-1 and J is TRBJ1-4; no reliable D call. V was shortened by 5 bases and J by 10 bases, with 11 bases between the two germline ends. Germline V gene sequence: CDR1 MNHNS, CDR2 SASEGT. The CDR3 runs 12 residues. The CDR3 DNA reads as TGTGCCAGCAGTACCCAACTGGGAAAACTGTTTTTT. Encoded protein: CASSTQLGKLFF.

The chain combines TRBV5-4 with TRBJ1-2; 7 bases are shared with TRBD1. The CDR3 runs to 15 residues. Unmatched junction bases numbered 7, after V lost 3 bases and J lost 2 bases. Germline CDR1 reads SGHNT; CDR2 reads YYREEE (reference sequence). Here the CDR3 DNA reads TGTGCCAGCAGCTCGGGACAGACCAACAACTATGGCTACACCTTC. It translates to CASSSGQTNNYGYTF. Filled out from reference TRBV5-4 and TRBJ1-2, the complete variable domain reads ETGVTQSPTHLIKTRGQQVTLRCSSQSGHNTVSWYQQALGQGPQFIFQYYREEENGRGNFPPRFSGLQFPNYSSELNVNALELDDSALYLCASSSGQTNNYGYTFGSGTRLTVV.

This chain connects TRBV30 to TRBJ1-4, with TRBD1 identical over 8 bases. V trimming: 4 bases; J trimming: 8 bases; junction bases outside the gene matches: 9. CDR1 is GTSNPN, CDR2 SVGIG, per germline (reference sequence). The CDR3 covers 14 residues. This CDR3 is CAWNEGQESEKLFF. In DNA, the CDR3 is TGTGCCTGGAATGAGGGACAGGAATCGGAAAAACTGTTTTTT.

This chain joins TRBV20-1 and TRBJ1-5; no clear D. V was pared by 0 bases and J by 9 bases, with 18 bases between. Germline CDR1 is DFQATT and CDR2 is SNEGSKA (reference sequence). This CDR3 comprises 15 residues. The CDR3, as DNA: TGCAGTGCTAGAGATCTAGCGGGTTCCTCACGGCCCCAGCATTTT. It encodes CSARDLAGSSRPQHF.

The rearrangement uses TRBV12-3 or TRBV12-4 and TRBJ1-1, with no clear D. This CDR3 region has 11 residues. V lost 7 bases and J 6 bases, leaving 9 bases between the germline ends. CDR3 in DNA: TGTGCCAGCACCCAAGAGTCTGAAGCTTTCTTT. Protein sequence: CASTQESEAFF.

The chain uses TRBV19 and TRBJ1-1, with D possibly TRBD1 on 5 matching bases. The CDR3 spans 16 residues. Germline lookup yields CDR1 LNHDA and CDR2 SQIVND (reference sequence). Deletions cut 7 bases from V and 1 base from J, with 19 bases between. The chain's CDR3 is CASTLAGQVPNTEAFF. CDR3 bases: TGTGCCAGTACCCTGGCAGGGCAGGTACCGAACACTGAAGCTTTCTTT.

This clonotype was recorded a few times. The rearrangement joins TRBV30 to TRBJ1-5; D uncertain. There are 14 residues in the CDR3. The germline gives CDR1 GTSNPN, CDR2 SVGIG (reference sequence). The ends were cut back, 1 base at V and 7 bases at J, with 14 bases in the middle. The CDR3 reads CAWSGQGFGQPQHF. CDR3 nucleotides: TGTGCCTGGAGTGGTCAAGGGTTTGGGCAGCCCCAGCATTTT.

The V call is TRBV10-3, the J call TRBJ2-7; TRBD1 agrees at 9 bases. From germline, CDR1 is ENHRY and CDR2 SYGVKD. V dropped 6 bases and J dropped 3; count of bases not matched to a gene: 6. CDR3 length: 14 residues. The CDR3 reads CAISTGGAGYEQYF. The CDR3, as DNA: TGTGCCATCAGCACAGGGGGCGCGGGCTACGAGCAGTACTTC.